The sequence of this T cell receptor (beta chain) was determined in a study of T cells in localized non-small cell lung cancer. The assay was immunoSEQ multiplex PCR, and TCRdb's table has in-frame clones only and misses some. This sample has 10,000 to 15,000 clones, with approximately 84% found just once. This clone was recorded only once. The sequencing here drew on peripheral blood, taken before any cancer treatment. This sequence was found in a male donor at least 60 years old with stage I squamous cell lung carcinoma.

CDR3 in amino acids: CASSPQAGGPLGNEQFF. DNA for the CDR3: TGTGCCAGCAGCCCCCAAGCGGGAGGGCCCCTAGGAAATGAGCAGTTCTTC. V and J are TRBV7-9 and TRBJ2-1; 10 bases fit TRBD2. Trimming removed 5 bases from V and 7 bases from J; junction bases left unmatched: 14. CDR1 and CDR2 from the germline V gene are SEHNR and FQNEAQ (reference sequence). The length of the CDR3 is 17 residues.